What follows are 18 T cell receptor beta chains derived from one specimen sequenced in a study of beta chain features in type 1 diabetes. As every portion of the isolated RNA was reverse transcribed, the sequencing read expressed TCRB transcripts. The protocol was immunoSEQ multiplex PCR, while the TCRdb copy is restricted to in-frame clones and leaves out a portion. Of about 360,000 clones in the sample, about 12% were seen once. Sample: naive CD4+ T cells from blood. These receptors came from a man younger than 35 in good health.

The chain's CDR3 is CASSELGSTYNEQFF. Written as DNA, the CDR3 is TGTGCCAGCAGTGAATTGGGGAGTACCTACAATGAGCAGTTCTTC. V gene TRBV6-1 combines with J gene TRBJ2-1; possible D gene TRBD2, 5 bases. There are 15 residues in the CDR3. Germline V gene lookup returns CDR1 MNHNS and CDR2 SASEGT. Trimming shortened V by 2 bases and J by 2 bases, and 10 bases separated the two germline ends.

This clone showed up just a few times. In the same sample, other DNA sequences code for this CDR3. The CDR3 is CASSSGQGAYEQYF. The CDR3 nucleotides are TGTGCCAGCAGCTCGGGACAGGGGGCCTACGAGCAGTACTTC. This chain joins TRBV28 and TRBJ2-7; 11 positions agree with TRBD1. Germline V lookup: CDR1 MDHEN, CDR2 SYDVKM. This CDR3 is built from 14 residues. The V segment lost 6 bases and the J segment 2 bases; nucleotides outside the gene matches: 3.

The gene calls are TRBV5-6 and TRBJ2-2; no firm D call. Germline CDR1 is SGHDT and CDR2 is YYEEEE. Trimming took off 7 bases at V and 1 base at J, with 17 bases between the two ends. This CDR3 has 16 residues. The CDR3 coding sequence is TGTGCCAGCCAGAGCTTGATAGCCTTGAACACCGGGGAGCTGTTTTTT. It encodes CASQSLIALNTGELFF.

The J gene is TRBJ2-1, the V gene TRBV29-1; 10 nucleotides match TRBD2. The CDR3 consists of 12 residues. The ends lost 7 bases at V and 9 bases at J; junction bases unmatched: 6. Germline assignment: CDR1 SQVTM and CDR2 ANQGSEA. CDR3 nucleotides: TGCAGCGGTAAGCGGGGGGGCCCTGAGCAGTTCTTC. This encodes CSGKRGGPEQFF.

The CDR3 nucleotides read TGTGCCAGCACGGGTAGCCCGACCTACAATGAGCAGTTCTTC. Its protein product is CASTGSPTYNEQFF. The chain combines TRBV2 with TRBJ2-1; D gene ambiguous. The CDR3 is made up of 14 amino acids. Germline V gene data show CDR1 as SNHLY and CDR2 as FYNNEI. The germline V and J ends were trimmed by 7 bases and 2 bases, with 12 bases remaining between them.

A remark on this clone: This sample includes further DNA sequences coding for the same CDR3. CDR3 nucleotide sequence: TGTGCCAGCTCACCAGGCAGGGATCAGCCCCAGCATTTT. This encodes CASSPGRDQPQHF. V gene TRBV18 combines with J gene TRBJ1-5, with TRBD1 as a possible D gene (5 bases). CDR3 size: 13 residues. The germline V gene encodes CDR1 KGHSH and CDR2 LQKENI. Trimming stripped 2 bases from V and 5 bases from J, with 7 bases between.

CDR3 protein: CASSGLQGSGTDTQYF. As DNA, the CDR3 is TGTGCCAGCAGTGGACTACAGGGGTCGGGCACAGATACGCAGTATTTT. The genes are TRBV28 and TRBJ2-3; maybe TRBD1 (7 bases). V was clipped by 5 bases and J by 1 base, with 16 bases between them. In germline, CDR1 is MDHEN, CDR2 SYDVKM. The CDR3 contains 16 residues.

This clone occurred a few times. CDR3 region: CASRMGSTEAFF. Written as DNA, the CDR3 is TGTGCCAGTAGAATGGGGAGCACTGAAGCTTTCTTT. The V gene is TRBV28, the J gene TRBJ1-1; D remains ambiguous. V was cut by 9 bases and J by 4 bases, with 12 bases left in between. CDR1 and CDR2 from the germline V gene are MDHEN and SYDVKM. This CDR3 contains 12 residues.

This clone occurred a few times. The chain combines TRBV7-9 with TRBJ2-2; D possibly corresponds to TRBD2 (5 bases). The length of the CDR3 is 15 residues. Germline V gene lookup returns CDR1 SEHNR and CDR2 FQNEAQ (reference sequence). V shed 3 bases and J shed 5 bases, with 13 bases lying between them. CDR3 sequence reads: CASSFPPTGTGELFF. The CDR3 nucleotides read TGTGCCAGCAGCTTCCCGCCCACGGGGACCGGGGAGCTGTTTTTT.

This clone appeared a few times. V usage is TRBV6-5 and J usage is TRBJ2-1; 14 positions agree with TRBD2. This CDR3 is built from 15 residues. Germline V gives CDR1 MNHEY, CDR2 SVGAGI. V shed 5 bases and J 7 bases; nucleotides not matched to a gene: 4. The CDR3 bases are TGTGCCAGCAGTCGACTAGCGGGAGGGCCTAATGAGCAGTTCTTC. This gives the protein CASSRLAGGPNEQFF.

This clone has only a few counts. CDR3 loop: CASRDRTYEQYF. The CDR3 region has the DNA TGTGCCAGTAGGGACAGGACCTACGAGCAGTACTTC. V usage is TRBV19 and J usage is TRBJ2-7; 7 nucleotides match TRBD1. Germline values: CDR1 LNHDA, CDR2 SQIVND (reference sequence). The CDR3 spans 12 residues. Trimming removed 6 bases from V and 2 bases from J; junction bases left unmatched: 1.

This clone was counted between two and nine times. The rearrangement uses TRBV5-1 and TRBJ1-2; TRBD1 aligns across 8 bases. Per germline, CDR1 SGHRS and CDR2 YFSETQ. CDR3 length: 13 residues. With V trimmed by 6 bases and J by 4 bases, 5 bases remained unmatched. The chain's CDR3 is CASNGQGGYGYTF. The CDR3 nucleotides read TGCGCCAGCAACGGACAGGGTGGCTATGGCTACACCTTC.

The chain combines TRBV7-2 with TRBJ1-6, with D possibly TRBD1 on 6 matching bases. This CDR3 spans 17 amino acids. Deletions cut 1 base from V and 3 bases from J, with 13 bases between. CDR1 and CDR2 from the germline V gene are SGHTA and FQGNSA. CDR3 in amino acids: CASSLVSGDDYNSPLHF. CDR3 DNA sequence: TGTGCCAGCAGCTTAGTATCAGGGGATGACTATAATTCACCCCTCCACTTT. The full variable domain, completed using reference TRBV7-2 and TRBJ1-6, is GAGVSQSPSNKVTEKGKDVELRCDPISGHTALYWYRQSLGQGLEFLIYFQGNSAPDKSGLPSDRFSAERTGGSVSTLTIQRTQQEDSAVYLCASSLVSGDDYNSPLHFGNGTRLTVT.

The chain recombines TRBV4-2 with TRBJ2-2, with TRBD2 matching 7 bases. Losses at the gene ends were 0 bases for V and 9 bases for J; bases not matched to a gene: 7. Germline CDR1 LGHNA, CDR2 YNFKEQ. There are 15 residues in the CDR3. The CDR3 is CASSQDVGGSRELFF. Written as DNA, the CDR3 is TGTGCCAGCAGCCAAGATGTGGGAGGGTCCAGGGAGCTGTTTTTT.

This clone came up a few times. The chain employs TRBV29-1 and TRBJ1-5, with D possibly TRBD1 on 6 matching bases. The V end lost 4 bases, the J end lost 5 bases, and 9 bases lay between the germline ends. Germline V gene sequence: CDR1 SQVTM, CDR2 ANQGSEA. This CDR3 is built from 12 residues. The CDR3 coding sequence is TGCAGCGTTGGGGACAAAGATCAGCCCCAGCATTTT. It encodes CSVGDKDQPQHF.

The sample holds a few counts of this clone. The CDR3 coding sequence is TGTGCCTGGCAAGCGGGAGGTCTCAATGAGCAGTTCTTC. It translates to CAWQAGGLNEQFF. This chain joins TRBV30 and TRBJ2-1; 9 bases agree with TRBD2. Per germline, CDR1 GTSNPN and CDR2 SVGIG (reference sequence). The CDR3 spans 13 residues. V lost 5 bases to trimming and J lost 6 bases; unmatched junction nucleotides: 5.

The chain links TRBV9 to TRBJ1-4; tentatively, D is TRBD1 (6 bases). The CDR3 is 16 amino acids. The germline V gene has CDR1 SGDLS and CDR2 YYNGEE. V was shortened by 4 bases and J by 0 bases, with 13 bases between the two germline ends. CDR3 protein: CASSFDSGATNEKLFF. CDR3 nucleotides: TGTGCCAGCAGCTTCGACTCAGGGGCAACTAATGAAAAACTGTTTTTT.

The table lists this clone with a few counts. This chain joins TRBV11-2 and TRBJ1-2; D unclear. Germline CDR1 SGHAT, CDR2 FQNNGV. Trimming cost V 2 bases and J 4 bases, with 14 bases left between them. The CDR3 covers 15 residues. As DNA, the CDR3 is TGTGCCAGCAGCTTATGGGCCGCCGGCCTCTATGGCTACACCTTC. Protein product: CASSLWAAGLYGYTF. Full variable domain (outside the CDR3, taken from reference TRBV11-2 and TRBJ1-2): EAGVAQSPRYKIIEKRQSVAFWCNPISGHATLYWYQQILGQGPKLLIQFQNNGVVDDSQLPKDRFSAERLKGVDSTLKIQPAKLEDSAVYLCASSLWAAGLYGYTFGSGTRLTVV.